One T cell receptor beta chain is described in this entry. Antigen unknown. The source of the sample is a study of cytotoxic CD8 clonotypes in ibrutinib-treated CLL. Turning to the study itself: Samples showed on average roughly 260,000 productive templates and roughly 90,000 productive rearrangements. Notes on the study in general: Sampling time points were not equivalent between sustained-remission and progressing patients. A rise in clonality was seen at ibrutinib response, and a fall back toward baseline was seen at progression.

Between the trimmed V and J ends, which lost 2 bases and 2 bases, there was a span of 13 bases. The CDR3 is 15 residues long. Germline CDR1 and CDR2: SNHLY and FYNNEI. The table came from immunoSEQ multiplex PCR; TCRdb's copy has only in-frame clones and leaves some out. The sample contains 300,000 or so clones, over 55% of which appear only once. The clonotype was recovered from a human donor with chronic lymphocytic leukemia. The material sequenced was PBMCs, taken after 36 months of ibrutinib treatment. The chain couples TRBV2 to TRBJ2-7; unclear D gene. The DNA for the CDR3 is TGTGCCAGCAGTGAATACCCAGGAACTGCCTACGAGCAGTACTTC. Its translation is CASSEYPGTAYEQYF.